The 15 T cell receptor beta chains reported below all come from one sample, sequenced in a study of blood T cell repertoires in COVID-19 (dated by TCRdb to between 2020 and 2021). The library was generated by the immunoSEQ multiplex PCR assay. TCRdb's version of the immuneACCESS table is confined to in-frame rearrangements and falls short of the full clone set. An unresolved V gene accounts for under half of the shortfall where checked; the remainder is of unknown origin. This sample has about 100,000 clones in its table, and roughly 85% of those were observed once. Of the sample, roughly 4% falls within the top ten clones. The sequenced sample was peripheral blood. These receptors all stem from a man in his 60s with acute or convalescent COVID-19.

CDR3: CASSLWGPSEQFF. CDR3 DNA: TGTGCCAGCAGCTTATGGGGGCCCAGTGAGCAGTTCTTC. The gene calls are TRBV11-2 and TRBJ2-1; weak D call: TRBD1 (6 bases). Trimming cost V 2 bases and J 9 bases, with 11 bases left between them. Germline V gene sequence: CDR1 SGHAT, CDR2 FQNNGV. The CDR3 is made up of 13 amino acids.

This clone was seen just once. The genes are TRBV27 and TRBJ1-5, with D perhaps matching TRBD1 (5 bases). Germline values: CDR1 MNHEY, CDR2 SMNVEV (reference sequence). V lost 4 bases and J lost 7, with 17 bases in between. The CDR3 length is 15 residues. The CDR3 sequence is CASSSPGRDIQPQHF. The CDR3 DNA follows: TGTGCCAGCAGTTCCCCCGGCAGGGATATCCAGCCCCAGCATTTT.

Here the CDR3 reads CARSLYHRATNTEAFF. CDR3 DNA: TGTGCCAGAAGCTTGTACCACAGGGCGACGAACACTGAAGCTTTCTTT. V usage is TRBV7-5 and J usage is TRBJ1-1; the table gives TRBD1 as D, unverified against the DNA. TRBV7-5 is a known pseudogene. The length of the CDR3 is 16 residues.

The CDR3 reads CASSLVQGSPGTEAFF. CDR3 DNA: TGTGCCAGCAGCTTAGTACAGGGGTCCCCGGGCACTGAAGCTTTCTTT. This rearrangement joins TRBV11-1 to TRBJ1-1, with 7 bases matching TRBD1. The CDR3 sequence is 16 residues long. J lost 4 bases, V lost 1 base, and 9 bases had no gene match. Germline V gene sequence: CDR1 SGHAT, CDR2 FQDESV (reference sequence).

This chain links TRBV2 with TRBJ2-3; 9 bases agree with TRBD2. V lost 6 bases, J lost 0 bases, and 7 bases stayed unmatched. This CDR3 has 16 amino acids. In germline, CDR1 is SNHLY, CDR2 FYNNEI. The CDR3 nucleotides read TGTGCCAGCAGCGAGACTAGCGGTCCTAGCACAGATACGCAGTATTTT. It translates to CASSETSGPSTDTQYF. Complete variable domain (other parts from reference TRBV2 and TRBJ2-3): EPEVTQTPSHQVTQMGQEVILRCVPISNHLYFYWYRQILGQKVEFLVSFYNNEISEKSEIFDDQFSVERPDGSNFTLKIRSTKLEDSAMYFCASSETSGPSTDTQYFGPGTRLTVL.

This chain joins TRBV10-2 and TRBJ1-2, with D maybe TRBD1 (6 bases). Trimming stripped 6 bases from V and 4 bases from J, with 9 bases between. The length of the CDR3 is 12 residues. CDR1 and CDR2 from the germline V gene are WSHSY and SAAADI. The CDR3 nucleotides are TGCGCCAGCAGGGGGACAATCTATGGCTACACCTTC. Its protein product is CASRGTIYGYTF.

This clone was counted a few times. For the CDR3, the DNA is TGTGCCAGCAGTGATCGGACAGGGATGAGGACTGAAGCTTTCTTT. Amino acids: CASSDRTGMRTEAFF. The chain joins TRBV2 to TRBJ1-1; 8 bases map to TRBD1. V lost 3 bases, J lost 5 bases, and 8 bases stayed unmatched. Per the germline V gene, CDR1 is SNHLY and CDR2 is FYNNEI. The CDR3 covers 15 residues.

This chain uses TRBV11-2 with TRBJ2-5; D is possibly TRBD2 (5 bases). The CDR3 contains 16 residues. Germline CDR1 is SGHAT and CDR2 is FQNNGV. Trimming stripped 0 bases from V and 3 bases from J, with 14 bases between. In DNA form, the CDR3 reads TGTGCCAGCAGCTTAGAAACGGAGCGGTTTGAAGAGACCCAGTACTTC. Translation: CASSLETERFEETQYF.

This chain joins TRBV10-3 and TRBJ2-3, with 12 positions matching TRBD2. The ends lost 4 bases at V and 1 base at J; junction bases unmatched: 6. The germline CDR1 and CDR2 sequences are ENHRY and SYGVKD. The CDR3 is made up of 17 amino acids. The CDR3 is CAISVRRTSGGTDTQYF. CDR3 nucleotide sequence: TGTGCCATCAGTGTAAGGCGGACTAGCGGGGGCACAGATACGCAGTATTTT.

Regarding this clone: Other DNA sequences of this sample code for an identical CDR3. V and J are TRBV19 and TRBJ1-5; D remains ambiguous. The length of the CDR3 is 15 residues. CDR1 is LNHDA and CDR2 is SQIVND in the germline V gene (reference sequence). Trimming took off 3 bases at V and 2 bases at J, with 11 bases between the two ends. CDR3 sequence (DNA): TGTGCCAGTAGTATTCCGGGTTTGGGCAATCAGCCCCAGCATTTT. Translating it yields CASSIPGLGNQPQHF.

This clone was found once. In nucleotides, the CDR3 is TGTGCCAGCAGCTTCAACAGCCCCTACGAGCAGTACTTC. Its translation: CASSFNSPYEQYF. The chain joins TRBV7-9 to TRBJ2-7, with D uncertain. Germline V CDR1 and CDR2: SEHNR, FQNEAQ (reference sequence). This CDR3 has 13 residues. Trimming took off 3 bases at V and 2 bases at J, with 8 bases between the two ends.

This clone has just one count. The V and J genes are TRBV18 and TRBJ2-7, with unresolved D. The CDR3 is 16 amino acids. Trimming took 2 bases from V and 5 from J, leaving 19 bases between them. Germline CDR1 reads KGHSH; CDR2 reads LQKENI. The CDR3 nucleotides read TGTGCCAGCTCACCATTAGTTCTAGATTTGATCCACGAGCAGTACTTC. Residues: CASSPLVLDLIHEQYF.

The chain recombines TRBV6-2 or TRBV6-3 with TRBJ2-5, with a weak D call TRBD1 (5 bases). Germline V gene sequence: CDR1 MNHEY, CDR2 SVGEGT. Trimming took 2 bases from V and 7 from J, leaving 11 bases between them. The CDR3 consists of 13 residues. The CDR3 coding sequence is TGTGCCAGCAGTTACGATGGACAACTGACCCAGTACTTC. This gives the protein CASSYDGQLTQYF.

The V call is TRBV12-3 or TRBV12-4, the J call TRBJ1-2, with D maybe TRBD1 (6 bases). This CDR3 spans 13 amino acids. V gave up 1 base and J gave up 7 bases, with 10 bases separating them. CDR3 residues: CASSLGRGSGYTF. The DNA of the CDR3 is TGTGCCAGCAGTTTAGGCAGGGGAAGTGGCTACACCTTC.

This rearrangement joins TRBV5-1 to TRBJ2-7; D possibly corresponds to TRBD1 (8 bases). Between the trimmed V and J ends, which lost 0 bases and 5 bases, there was a span of 12 bases. Germline lookup yields CDR1 SGHRS and CDR2 YFSETQ. The CDR3 spans 14 residues. The CDR3: CASSLVQGGDEQYF. CDR3 nucleotide sequence: TGCGCCAGCAGCTTGGTACAGGGGGGGGACGAGCAGTACTTC.